This T cell receptor beta chain was sequenced during a study of T-cell reconstitution after alpha-beta-depleted transplantation in children. This clonotype was seen many times. The target antigen is unknown. The ends were cut back, 3 bases at V and 4 bases at J, with 9 bases in the middle. The CDR3 runs 14 residues. General study points: In patients about two months after transplant, alpha-beta T cells reportedly arose from several hundred expanded graft clones. After transplant, high TCRbeta diversity at day 60 in some patients arose from surviving recipient T cells and thymic progenitors. One year after transplant, T-cell counts and diversity came mostly from newly produced T cells.

Preparation of the TCRbeta library used unique molecular identifiers. TCRdb passed the PCR reads through MiXCR, listing each CDR3 protein once. This sample has a few hundred thousand distinct CDR3 sequences, with more than 9% found just once. This clonotype originated in a male patient aged 2 to 9 who had a stem cell transplant for chronic granulomatous disease, so the T cells may come from the graft donor. Sequenced here: peripheral blood, sampled 180 days after TCRalphabeta/CD19-depleted stem cell transplant. This sequence joins TRBV12-3 or TRBV12-4 and TRBJ2-2, with D tentatively TRBD1 or TRBD2 (6 bases each). CDR3: CASSLWGATGELFF. CDR3 sequence (DNA): TGTGCCAGCAGTTTGTGGGGGGCCACCGGGGAGCTGTTTTTT.